A selection of T cell receptor beta chains follows, all from one sample in a study of shared clonotypes between healthy human individuals. This table comes from immunoSEQ multiplex PCR, and its TCRdb copy is limited to in-frame clones, with some not included. This table has roughly 500,000 clones, around 79% appearing once. Sequencing was performed on PBMCs. The source is a woman aged 35 to 49 in good health. Some clones in this sample may be carry-over from other donors' samples. Each CDR3 is given without its conserved first and last residue. Fields, in order: V gene, J gene, clone size, CDR3 protein. Only part of the rows carry a size: once, few, many, or a class if the clone is expanded.

v_gene: TRBV14
j_gene: TRBJ2-7
abundance: .
CDR3aa: ASSPNLSGHEQY

v_gene: TRBV4-3
j_gene: TRBJ2-1
abundance: .
CDR3aa: ASSLGLAGADEQF

v_gene: TRBV5-1
j_gene: TRBJ2-3
abundance: .
CDR3aa: ASSSGSGTDTQY

v_gene: TRBV6-1
j_gene: TRBJ1-3
abundance: .
CDR3aa: ASRDSSGNTIY

v_gene: TRBV15
j_gene: TRBJ1-4
abundance: .
CDR3aa: ATSRIRASNEKLF

v_gene: TRBV18
j_gene: TRBJ1-6
abundance: .
CDR3aa: ASSPDRDSPLH

v_gene: TRBV7-2
j_gene: TRBJ2-7
abundance: .
CDR3aa: ASSPALVSYEQY

v_gene: TRBV21-1
j_gene: TRBJ2-7
abundance: few
CDR3aa: ASSEAGDGCEQY

v_gene: TRBV30
j_gene: TRBJ2-7
abundance: .
CDR3aa: AWGLGGAYEQY

v_gene: TRBV28
j_gene: TRBJ2-7
abundance: .
CDR3aa: ASSLSGLGTGPGGQY

v_gene: TRBV2
j_gene: TRBJ2-1
abundance: .
CDR3aa: ASSVELLGEQF

v_gene: TRBV15
j_gene: TRBJ2-2
abundance: .
CDR3aa: ATSRGGTLPPGELF